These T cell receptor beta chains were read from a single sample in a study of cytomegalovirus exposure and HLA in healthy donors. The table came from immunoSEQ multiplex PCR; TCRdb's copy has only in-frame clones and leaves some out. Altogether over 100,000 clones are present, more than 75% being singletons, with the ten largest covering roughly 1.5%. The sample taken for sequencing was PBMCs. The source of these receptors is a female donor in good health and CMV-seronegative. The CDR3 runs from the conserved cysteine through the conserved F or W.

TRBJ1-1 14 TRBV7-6 CASSLAEEHTEAFF
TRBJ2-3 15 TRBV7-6 CASSLEAGEPYTQYF
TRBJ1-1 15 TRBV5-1 CASSLTGGSNTEAFF
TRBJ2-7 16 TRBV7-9 CASRHRTGERDHEQYF
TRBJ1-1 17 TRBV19 CASSTGQGYTKNTEAFF
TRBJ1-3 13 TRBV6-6 CASSYGTSGTIYF
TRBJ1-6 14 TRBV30 CAWSLQGPRSPLHF
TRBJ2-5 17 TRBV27 CASSPGVWEGPRETQYF
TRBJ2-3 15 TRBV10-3 CAISESGLAGDTQYF
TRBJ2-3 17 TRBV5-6 CASSLWGTAAYTDTQYF
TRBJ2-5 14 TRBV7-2 CASSLVGAGETQYF
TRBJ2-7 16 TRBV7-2 CASSQDLGTSSYEQYF
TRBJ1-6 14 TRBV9 CASSAAGGNSPLHF
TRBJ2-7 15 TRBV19 CASSSTSGAFYEQYF
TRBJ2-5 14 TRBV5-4 CASSLQGARETQYF
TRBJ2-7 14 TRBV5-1 CASTRGDSSYEQYF
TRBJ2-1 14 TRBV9 CASSAIDSYNEQFF
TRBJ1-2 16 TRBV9 CASSVEVGSALYGYTF
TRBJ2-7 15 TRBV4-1 CASSQLDGDSYEQYF
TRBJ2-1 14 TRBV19 CASSRLSSYNEQFF
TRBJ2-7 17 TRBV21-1 CASSLALLVQYSYEQYF
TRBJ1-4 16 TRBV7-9 CASSSYRDSGHEKLFF
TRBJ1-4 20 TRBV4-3 CASSQDFRMGTGASNEKLFF
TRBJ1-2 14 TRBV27 CASSLYSPGAGYTF
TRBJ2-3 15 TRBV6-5 CASKRQGAGTDTQYF
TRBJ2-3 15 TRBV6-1 CASNPDGGGTDTQYF
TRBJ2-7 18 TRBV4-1 CASSQDMVGGAHFYEQYF
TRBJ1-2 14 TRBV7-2 CASSLPTAYYGYTF
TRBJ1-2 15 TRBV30 CAWSFSGTVLYDYTF
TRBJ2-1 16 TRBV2 CASSEMGLAGDNEQFF
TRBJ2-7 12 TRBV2 CASRGQAYEQYF
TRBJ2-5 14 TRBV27 CASSTSGSQETQYF
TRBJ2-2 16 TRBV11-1 CASSLAGGGNTGELFF
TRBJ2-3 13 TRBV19 CATKTGGANTQYF